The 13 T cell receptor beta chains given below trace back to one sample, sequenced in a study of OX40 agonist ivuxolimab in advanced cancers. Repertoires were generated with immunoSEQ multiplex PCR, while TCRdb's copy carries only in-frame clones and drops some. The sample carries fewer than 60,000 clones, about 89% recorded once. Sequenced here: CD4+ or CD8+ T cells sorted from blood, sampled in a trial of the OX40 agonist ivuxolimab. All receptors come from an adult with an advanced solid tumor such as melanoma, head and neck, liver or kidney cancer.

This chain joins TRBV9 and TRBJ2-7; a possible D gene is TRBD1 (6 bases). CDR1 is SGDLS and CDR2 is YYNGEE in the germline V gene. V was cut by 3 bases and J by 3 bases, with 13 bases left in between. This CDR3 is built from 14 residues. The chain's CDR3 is CASSEDSLNYEQYF. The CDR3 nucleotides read TGTGCCAGCAGCGAGGACAGCCTTAACTACGAGCAGTACTTC.

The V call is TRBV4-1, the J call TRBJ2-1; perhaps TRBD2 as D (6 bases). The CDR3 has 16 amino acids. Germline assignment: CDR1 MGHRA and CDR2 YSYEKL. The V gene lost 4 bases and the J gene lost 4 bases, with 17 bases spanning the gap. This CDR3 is CASSLHRLETYNEQFF. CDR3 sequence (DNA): TGCGCCAGCAGCCTCCACCGACTAGAAACTTACAATGAGCAGTTCTTC.

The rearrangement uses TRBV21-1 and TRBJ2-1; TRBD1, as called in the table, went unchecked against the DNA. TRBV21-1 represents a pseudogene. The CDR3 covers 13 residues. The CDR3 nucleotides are TGTGCCAGCAGCAAAGTATCCCACCAGGAGCAGTTCTTC. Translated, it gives CASSKVSHQEQFF.

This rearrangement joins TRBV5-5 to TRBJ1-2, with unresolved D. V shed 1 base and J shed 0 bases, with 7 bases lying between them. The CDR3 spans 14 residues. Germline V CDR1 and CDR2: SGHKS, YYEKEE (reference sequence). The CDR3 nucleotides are TGTGCCAGCAGCTTGCCCGGGACTAACTATGGCTACACCTTC. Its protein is CASSLPGTNYGYTF.

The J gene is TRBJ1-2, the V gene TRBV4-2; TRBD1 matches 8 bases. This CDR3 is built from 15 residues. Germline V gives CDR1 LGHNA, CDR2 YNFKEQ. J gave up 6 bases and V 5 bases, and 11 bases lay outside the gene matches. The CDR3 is CASSSGGQGDDGYTF. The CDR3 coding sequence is TGTGCCAGCAGCTCGGGCGGACAGGGAGACGATGGCTACACCTTC.

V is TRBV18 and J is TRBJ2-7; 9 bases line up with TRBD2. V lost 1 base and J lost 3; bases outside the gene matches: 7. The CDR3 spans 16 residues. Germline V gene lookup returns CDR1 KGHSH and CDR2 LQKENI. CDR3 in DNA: TGTGCCAGCTCACCACTTCCCGCTAGCGGGAACTACGAGCAGTACTTC. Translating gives CASSPLPASGNYEQYF.

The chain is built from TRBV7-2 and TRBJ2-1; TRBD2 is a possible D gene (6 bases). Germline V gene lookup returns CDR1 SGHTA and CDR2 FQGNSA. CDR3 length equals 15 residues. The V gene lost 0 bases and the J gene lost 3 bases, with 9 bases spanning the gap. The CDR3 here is CASSLAGRNYNEQFF. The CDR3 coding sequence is TGTGCCAGCAGCTTAGCGGGGAGGAACTACAATGAGCAGTTCTTC.

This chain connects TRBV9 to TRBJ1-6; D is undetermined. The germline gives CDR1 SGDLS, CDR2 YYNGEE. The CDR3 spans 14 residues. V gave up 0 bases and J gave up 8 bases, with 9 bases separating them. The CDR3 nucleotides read TGTGCCAGCAGCGTAGCCTTCGGGGATTCACCCCTCCACTTT. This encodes CASSVAFGDSPLHF.

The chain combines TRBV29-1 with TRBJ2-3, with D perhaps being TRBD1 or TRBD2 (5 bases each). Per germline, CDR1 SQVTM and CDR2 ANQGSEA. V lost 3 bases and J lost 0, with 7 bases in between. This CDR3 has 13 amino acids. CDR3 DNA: TGCAGCGTTGACCGGGGCAGCACAGATACGCAGTATTTT. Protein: CSVDRGSTDTQYF.

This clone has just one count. The CDR3 loop is CASNGGGNEQFF. Written as DNA, the CDR3 is TGTGCCAGCAACGGGGGGGGGAATGAGCAGTTCTTC. The chain joins TRBV6-1 to TRBJ2-1; 8 bases align to TRBD2. The germline CDR1 and CDR2 sequences are MNHNS and SASEGT. The V gene end was trimmed by 7 bases and the J gene end by 7 bases; junction bases not matched to a gene: 3. There are 12 residues in the CDR3.

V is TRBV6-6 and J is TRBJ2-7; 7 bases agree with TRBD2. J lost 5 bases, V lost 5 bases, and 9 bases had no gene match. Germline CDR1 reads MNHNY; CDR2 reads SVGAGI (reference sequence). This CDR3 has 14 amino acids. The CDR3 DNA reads TGTGCCAGCAGTAATCCCTGGGGGGGGAACGAGCAGTACTTC. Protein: CASSNPWGGNEQYF.

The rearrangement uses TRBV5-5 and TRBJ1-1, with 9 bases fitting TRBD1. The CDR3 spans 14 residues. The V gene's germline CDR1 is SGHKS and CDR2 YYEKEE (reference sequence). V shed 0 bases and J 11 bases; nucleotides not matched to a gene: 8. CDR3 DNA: TGTGCCAGCAGCTTGGCCGGGACAGGGTTGTCGGCTTTCTTT. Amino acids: CASSLAGTGLSAFF.

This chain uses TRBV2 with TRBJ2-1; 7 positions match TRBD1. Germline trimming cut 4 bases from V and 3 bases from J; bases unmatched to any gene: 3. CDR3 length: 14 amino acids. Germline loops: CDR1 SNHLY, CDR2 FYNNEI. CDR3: CASSGQGFYNEQFF. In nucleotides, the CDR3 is TGTGCCAGCAGTGGACAGGGATTCTACAATGAGCAGTTCTTC.